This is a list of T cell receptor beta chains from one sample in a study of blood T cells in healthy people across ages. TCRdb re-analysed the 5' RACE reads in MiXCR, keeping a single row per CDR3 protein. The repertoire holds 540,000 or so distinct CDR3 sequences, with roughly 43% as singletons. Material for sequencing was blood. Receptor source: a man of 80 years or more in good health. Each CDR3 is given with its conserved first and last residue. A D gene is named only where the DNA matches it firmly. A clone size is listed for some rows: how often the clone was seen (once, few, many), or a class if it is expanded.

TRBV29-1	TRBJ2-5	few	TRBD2	TGCAGCGTTGAATTGGCTAGCGGCCCTCCCTGGACCCAGTACTTC	CSVELASGPPWTQYF
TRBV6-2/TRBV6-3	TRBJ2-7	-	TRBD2	TGTGCCAGCAGTGGCGGCGGGGCGGGAGTCGCCGAGCAGTACTTC	CASSGGGAGVAEQYF
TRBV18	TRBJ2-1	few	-	TGTGCCAGCGCACAGGGTGCGGGGGAGCAGTTCTTC	CASAQGAGEQFF
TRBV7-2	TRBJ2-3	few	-	TGTGCCACCAGCTTATCGAGACTGCTGCAGGGAGATACGCAGTATTTT	CATSLSRLLQGDTQYF
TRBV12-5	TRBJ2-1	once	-	TGTGCTAGTGGTTTGGTAGGTGGCGGGGCCCACAATGAGCAGTTCTTC	CASGLVGGGAHNEQFF
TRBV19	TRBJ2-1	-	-	TGTGCCAGTAGTATAGATAGGCCCAGGGGCAATGAGCAGTTCTTC	CASSIDRPRGNEQFF
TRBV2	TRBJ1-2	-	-	TGTGCCAGCAGTGAGAATTATGGCTACACCTTC	CASSENYGYTF
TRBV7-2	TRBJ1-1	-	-	TGTGCCAGCAGCCCCGGGACGAATCTGAACACTGAAGCTTTCTTT	CASSPGTNLNTEAFF
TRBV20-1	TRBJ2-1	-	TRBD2	TGCAGTGCTAGAGATTGGCGGGGGGCGGGGAATGAGCAGTTCTTC	CSARDWRGAGNEQFF
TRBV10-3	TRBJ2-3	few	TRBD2	TGTGCCATCAGTCTAGCGGTTAGCACAGATACGCAGTATTTT	CAISLAVSTDTQYF
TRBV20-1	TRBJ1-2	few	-	TGCAGTGCTAGTAGTAGCGGGAGCCCGATGGGGGGGTTTGGCTATGGCTACACCTTC	CSASSSGSPMGGFGYGYTF
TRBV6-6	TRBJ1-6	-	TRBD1	TGTGCCAGCAGTCCGCCGGGACAGGGAAATTCACCCCTCCACTTT	CASSPPGQGNSPLHF
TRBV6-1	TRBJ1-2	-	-	TGTGCCAGCAGTGAAGCGGGCCAGGTCTATGGCTACACCTTC	CASSEAGQVYGYTF
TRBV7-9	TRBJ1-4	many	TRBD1	TGTGCCAGCGTGGGGTTTGTCGGGACAGGGAATGAAAAACTGTTTTTT	CASVGFVGTGNEKLFF
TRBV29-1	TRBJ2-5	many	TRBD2	TGCAGCGTTCGCGCGGGAGGGAGAGAGACCCAGTACTTC	CSVRAGGRETQYF
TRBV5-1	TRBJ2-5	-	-	TGCGCCAGCAGCACCCATGGGACGGGTTTCAATGAGCAGTACTTC	CASSTHGTGFNEQYF
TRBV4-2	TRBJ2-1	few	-	TGTGCCAGCAGCCAAAGGAATGAGCAGTTCTTC	CASSQRNEQFF
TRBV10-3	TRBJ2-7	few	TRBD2	TGTGCCATCAGTCCGCGCGAGTCGCGGGGGGAGCAGTACTTC	CAISPRESRGEQYF
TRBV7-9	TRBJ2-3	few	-	TGTGCCAGCAGCCTGGAGGCCGGTGGTCGGGATACGCAGTATTTT	CASSLEAGGRDTQYF
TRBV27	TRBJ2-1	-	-	TGTGCCAGCAGTGGAGGGGGGAGCAGGGTCAATGAGCAGTTCTTC	CASSGGGSRVNEQFF
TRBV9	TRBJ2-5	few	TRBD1	TGTGCCAGCAGCGTAGCCTCGGGACAGAGCCAAGAGACCCAGTACTTC	CASSVASGQSQETQYF
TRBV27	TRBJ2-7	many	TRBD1	TGTGCCAGCAGTCTCCGGGACAGCTACGAGCAGTACTTC	CASSLRDSYEQYF
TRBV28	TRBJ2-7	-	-	TGTGCCAGCAAAAGTGGCACCACCTACGAGCAGTACTTC	CASKSGTTYEQYF
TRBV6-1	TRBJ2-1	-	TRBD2	TGTGCCAGCAGTCCCGGGACTAGCGGGAGACTTTCCTACAATGAGCAGTTCTTC	CASSPGTSGRLSYNEQFF
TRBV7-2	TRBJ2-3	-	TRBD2	TGTGCCAGCAGAGAACGCGTACTAGCGGTTCCAGATACGCAGTATTTT	CASRERVLAVPDTQYF
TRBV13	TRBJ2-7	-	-	TGTGCCAGCAGCGCCCCCGAGGGGTACGAGCAGTACTTC	CASSAPEGYEQYF
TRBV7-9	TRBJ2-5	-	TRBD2	TGTGCCAGCAGCACCGGACTAGCGGGATTAGAGACCCAGTACTTC	CASSTGLAGLETQYF
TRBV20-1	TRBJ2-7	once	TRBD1	TGCAGTGCTCGTAGAGAGATAAGGGACAGTCGGGACTACGAGCAGTACTTC	CSARREIRDSRDYEQYF
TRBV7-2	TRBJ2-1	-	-	TGTGCCAGCAGCCAGGACAGAAACAATGAGCAGTTCTTC	CASSQDRNNEQFF
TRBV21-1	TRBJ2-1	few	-	TGTGCCAGCAGCAAAATGGAAGGTACAGACCTACCCGACAATGAGCAGTTCTTC	CASSKMEGTDLPDNEQFF
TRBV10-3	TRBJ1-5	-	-	TGTGCCATCAGTGAGCAGGCAATGAATCAGCCCCAGCATTTT	CAISEQAMNQPQHF
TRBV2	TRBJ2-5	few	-	TGTGCCAGCAGTGATGATAGCCAAGAGACCCAGTACTTC	CASSDDSQETQYF
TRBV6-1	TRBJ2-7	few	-	TGTGCCAGCAGATACGCAGGGGATTACGAGCAGTACTTC	CASRYAGDYEQYF
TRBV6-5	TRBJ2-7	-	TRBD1	TGTGCCAGCAGTTACTCTTGGGACAGGGAGTACGAGCAGTACTTC	CASSYSWDREYEQYF
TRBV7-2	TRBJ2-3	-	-	TGTGCCAGCAGCTCCTCCCGTTTGTCGAGGCGCGGCACAGATACGCAGTATTTT	CASSSSRLSRRGTDTQYF